These 32 T cell receptor beta chains share one sample of origin, sequenced in a study of CD4 T cell repertoires in COVID-19 (dated by TCRdb to about 2021). The protocol used for the library was the immunoSEQ multiplex PCR assay. In TCRdb, the immuneACCESS table is reduced to in-frame sequences with V and J assigned. These tables do not hold every clone; where another copy was compared, an unresolved V gene accounts for under half, and the others remain unexplained. Here the sample has over 20,000 clones; over 75% occur a single time. The ten largest clones capture about 0.5% of the sample. Uncultured memory T cell samples were sequenced directly after ex vivo isolation. The sample was central memory CD4+ T cells from blood, taken before the COVID-19 pandemic. Explained via the paper, the cell subset or site label denotes: CD4+ T central memory cells. These receptors all come from a human donor who had COVID-19.

The genes are TRBV6-5 and TRBJ1-5; D is perhaps TRBD1 (6 bases). CDR1 and CDR2 from the germline V gene are MNHEY and SVGAGI. V was shortened by 4 bases and J by 0 bases, with 10 bases between the two germline ends. The CDR3 is 15 amino acids. The CDR3 loop reads CASSLGTFSNQPQHF. The DNA for the CDR3 is TGTGCCAGCAGTTTGGGGACATTTAGCAATCAGCCCCAGCATTTT.

V and J are TRBV5-1 and TRBJ2-2; a weak D match, TRBD1 (6 bases). The V gene lost 0 bases and the J gene lost 2 bases, with 8 bases spanning the gap. Germline loops: CDR1 SGHRS, CDR2 YFSETQ. This CDR3 has 15 amino acids. The CDR3 spells CASSLDRVNTGELFF. CDR3 in DNA: TGCGCCAGCAGCTTGGACAGGGTAAACACCGGGGAGCTGTTTTTT.

The chain has TRBV6-1 and TRBJ2-3; TRBD2 aligns across 9 bases. Germline V lookup: CDR1 MNHNS, CDR2 SASEGT. There are 15 residues in the CDR3. V shed 6 bases, J shed 4 bases, and the junction held 8 bases outside the gene matches. CDR3 residues: CASSLYGGGADTQYF. Written as DNA, the CDR3 is TGTGCCAGCAGCCTCTATGGCGGGGGGGCAGATACGCAGTATTTT.

The chain recombines TRBV5-8 with TRBJ1-2, with TRBD1 as a possible D gene (5 bases). The V end was cut by 0 bases, the J end by 8 bases, with 14 bases between. CDR3 length equals 14 residues. Germline CDR1 reads SGHTS; CDR2 reads YDEGEE. The CDR3 DNA reads TGTGCCAGCAGCTTGGCCCAGGGCAGCCTGGGCTACACCTTC. It is translated as CASSLAQGSLGYTF.

This rearrangement joins TRBV11-2 to TRBJ2-5, with D maybe TRBD2 (5 bases). V dropped 5 bases and J dropped 9 bases, with 25 bases sitting between them. Germline V gene lookup returns CDR1 SGHAT and CDR2 FQNNGV. This CDR3 has 16 amino acids. The CDR3: CASSIRPSSSGLSQYF. The CDR3, as DNA: TGTGCCAGCAGCATCCGCCCTAGCTCCTCGGGGTTGTCCCAGTACTTC.

For the CDR3, the DNA is TGCAGCGTTGGGTGGACAGGGAATCGAGAGACCCAGTACTTC. Its translation: CSVGWTGNRETQYF. This rearrangement joins TRBV29-1 to TRBJ2-5, with 8 bases that match TRBD1. Unmatched junction bases numbered 8, after V lost 4 bases and J lost 4 bases. The CDR3 length is 14 residues. The germline CDR1 and CDR2 sequences are SQVTM and ANQGSEA. Variable domain in full (rest from reference TRBV29-1 and TRBJ2-5): SAVISQKPSRDICQRGTSLTIQCQVDSQVTMMFWYRQQPGQSLTLIATANQGSEATYESGFVIDKFPISRPNLTFSTLTVSNMSPEDSSIYLCSVGWTGNRETQYFGPGTRLLVL.

The chain links TRBV5-6 to TRBJ1-4; perhaps TRBD1 as D (6 bases). Germline V gives CDR1 SGHDT, CDR2 YYEEEE. CDR3 length: 14 residues. The V end was cut by 5 bases, the J end by 2 bases, with 10 bases between. CDR3 amino acids: CASSQTGTNEKLFF. In DNA, the CDR3 is TGTGCCAGCAGTCAAACAGGGACTAATGAAAAACTGTTTTTT.

This CDR3 reads CASSFPLETQYF. DNA for the CDR3: TGTGCCAGCAGCTTTCCCTTGGAGACCCAGTACTTC. The chain employs TRBV7-7 and TRBJ2-5; D unresolved. Germline CDR1 SSHAT, CDR2 FNYEAQ (reference sequence). With 3 bases removed from V and 5 bases from J, the gap between germline ends came to 7 bases. CDR3 length equals 12 residues.

This chain uses TRBV5-4 with TRBJ2-3; TRBD2 aligns across 10 bases. This CDR3 has 16 residues. Germline CDR1 SGHNT, CDR2 YYREEE (reference sequence). J was trimmed by 4 bases and V by 5 bases; bases with no gene match: 10. CDR3 sequence: CASRLISGGFSDTQYF. CDR3 DNA: TGTGCCAGCAGGCTGATTAGCGGGGGGTTCTCAGATACGCAGTATTTT.

The chain carries TRBV5-6 and TRBJ1-1, with 8 bases matching TRBD1. From germline, CDR1 is SGHDT and CDR2 YYEEEE. The V segment lost 2 bases and the J segment 3 bases; nucleotides outside the gene matches: 9. The CDR3 consists of 16 residues. CDR3 DNA sequence: TGTGCCAGCAGCTTTTGGGACAGGACCCTTTACACTGAAGCTTTCTTT. Its translation: CASSFWDRTLYTEAFF.

Only a few counts were recorded for this clone. The V gene is TRBV11-2, the J gene TRBJ2-7, with D unresolved. The CDR3 runs 15 residues. CDR1 and CDR2 (germline): SGHAT, FQNNGV. The germline V and J ends were trimmed by 6 bases and 6 bases, with 21 bases remaining between them. CDR3 residues: CASRPDNLQYSEQYF. CDR3 DNA: TGTGCCAGCAGACCCGACAACCTTCAATACTCCGAGCAGTACTTC.

The rearrangement uses TRBV6-1 and TRBJ2-7; D ambiguous. Germline V CDR1 and CDR2: MNHNS, SASEGT. V lost 5 bases, J lost 0 bases, and 11 bases lay in between. The length of the CDR3 is 14 residues. As DNA, the CDR3 is TGTGCCAGCAGTCTAGATCCAAGCTCCTACGAGCAGTACTTC. It encodes CASSLDPSSYEQYF.

The V and J genes are TRBV29-1 and TRBJ2-3, with 7 bases lining up with TRBD2. The CDR3 length is 11 residues. Germline V CDR1 and CDR2: SQVTM, ANQGSEA. CDR3 nucleotides: TGCTCCTCAGGGAGGGGAGATACGCAGTATTTT. Amino acids: CSSGRGDTQYF.

The chain has TRBV2 and TRBJ2-7; 11 bases map to TRBD1. The CDR3 has 14 residues. Unmatched junction bases numbered 5, after V lost 8 bases and J lost 2 bases. The V gene's germline CDR1 is SNHLY and CDR2 FYNNEI. Here the CDR3 reads CASVAGQGAYEQYF. The DNA for the CDR3 is TGTGCCAGCGTTGCGGGACAGGGGGCCTACGAGCAGTACTTC.

This clone was seen more than once but under ten times. This chain links TRBV6-5 with TRBJ1-2; tentative D call: TRBD1 (5 bases). The CDR3 totals 12 residues. Trimming pared 4 bases from V and 7 bases from J, leaving 10 bases between. Germline V lookup: CDR1 MNHEY, CDR2 SVGAGI. The chain's CDR3 is CASSSYGGGYTF. Here the CDR3 DNA reads TGTGCCAGCAGTTCATACGGGGGTGGCTACACCTTC.

V usage is TRBV6-5 and J usage is TRBJ2-5; 7 nucleotides align to TRBD1. The germline CDR1 and CDR2 sequences are MNHEY and SVGAGI. This CDR3 comprises 14 residues. Trimming cost V 5 bases and J 7 bases; bases outside gene matches: 10. DNA for the CDR3: TGTGCCAGCAGTCCCGGGACAGCCGGTGGGACCCAGTACTTC. It specifies CASSPGTAGGTQYF.

The chain is built from TRBV19 and TRBJ1-4; no definite D call. Germline-derived CDR1 and CDR2 are LNHDA and SQIVND (reference sequence). This CDR3 has 14 residues. Trimming shortened V by 3 bases and J by 3 bases, and 8 bases separated the two germline ends. Here the CDR3 reads CASSIGEANEKLFF. Here the CDR3 DNA reads TGTGCCAGTAGTATTGGAGAGGCTAATGAAAAACTGTTTTTT. Filled out from reference TRBV19 and TRBJ1-4, the complete variable domain reads DGGITQSPKYLFRKEGQNVTLSCEQNLNHDAMYWYRQDPGQGLRLIYYSQIVNDFQKGDIAEGYSVSREKKESFPLTVTSAQKNPTAFYLCASSIGEANEKLFFGSGTQLSVL.

The chain links TRBV4-1 to TRBJ2-7, with 7 positions matching TRBD2. The ends lost 3 bases at V and 3 bases at J; junction bases unmatched: 8. The CDR3 consists of 15 residues. The V gene's germline CDR1 is MGHRA and CDR2 YSYEKL. Written as DNA, the CDR3 is TGCGCCAGCAGCCAGGGGGACGGGGGGAACTACGAGCAGTACTTC. Its translation is CASSQGDGGNYEQYF.

Regarding this clone: The junction and the germline gene differ at one end; a read error may be behind it. Other DNA sequences from this sample encode an identical CDR3 as well. The CDR3 bases are TGTGCCAGCAGCGTAGAACCTGGGACAGGGGATTCCCCCCTCCACTTT. Its protein is CASSVEPGTGDSPLHF. The chain has TRBV9 and TRBJ1-6; TRBD1 matches 10 bases. This CDR3 is 16 amino acids long. Germline CDR1 is SGDLS and CDR2 is YYNGEE.

The rearrangement links TRBV11-3 to TRBJ2-7; 12 bases map to TRBD2. The length of the CDR3 is 14 residues. Per germline, CDR1 SGHNT and CDR2 YENEEA. The V gene end was trimmed by 5 bases and the J gene end by 4 bases; junction bases not matched to a gene: 3. Here the CDR3 DNA reads TGTGCCAGCAGCCCTGGGACTAGCGGGTACGAGCAGTACTTC. It is translated as CASSPGTSGYEQYF.

This clone came up once. This chain joins TRBV7-2 and TRBJ2-3, with TRBD2 matching over 8 bases. Germline V gives CDR1 SGHTA, CDR2 FQGNSA. V trimming: 5 bases; J trimming: 2 bases; junction bases outside the gene matches: 6. The length of the CDR3 is 15 residues. CDR3: CASSHSGTFTDTQYF. Written as DNA, the CDR3 is TGTGCCAGCAGCCATAGCGGGACCTTCACAGATACGCAGTATTTT.

The chain has TRBV9 and TRBJ1-1; no definite D call. The ends were cut back, 4 bases at V and 4 bases at J, with 14 bases in the middle. Per germline, CDR1 SGDLS and CDR2 YYNGEE. The CDR3 is 14 amino acids. CDR3 nucleotides: TGTGCCAGCAGCCCTAATGTTGGGCCCACTGAAGCTTTCTTT. Encoded protein: CASSPNVGPTEAFF. Filled out from reference TRBV9 and TRBJ1-1, the complete variable domain reads DSGVTQTPKHLITATGQRVTLRCSPRSGDLSVYWYQQSLDQGLQFLIQYYNGEERAKGNILERFSAQQFPDLHSELNLSSLELGDSALYFCASSPNVGPTEAFFGQGTRLTVV.

V and J are TRBV5-4 and TRBJ2-5; possibly TRBD1 for D (6 bases). The CDR3 has 15 amino acids. Germline-derived CDR1 and CDR2 are SGHNT and YYREEE (reference sequence). Trimming cost V 4 bases and J 4 bases, with 17 bases left between them. CDR3 sequence reads: CASSKRGMKVETQYF. The CDR3 region has the DNA TGTGCCAGCAGCAAGAGGGGGATGAAAGTAGAGACCCAGTACTTC.

This chain connects TRBV7-6 to TRBJ2-3, with TRBD2 matching over 7 bases. Trimming took 5 bases from V and 2 from J; bases not matched to a gene: 10. CDR1 SGHVS and CDR2 FNYEAQ come from the germline V gene. The CDR3 runs 16 residues. CDR3 residues: CASSPGLQGPTDTQYF. The DNA of the CDR3 is TGTGCCAGCAGCCCGGGACTACAAGGGCCCACAGATACGCAGTATTTT.

V gene TRBV6-4 combines with J gene TRBJ1-2; TRBD1 is a possible D gene (6 bases). Germline CDR1 and CDR2: MRHNA and SNTAGT. This CDR3 comprises 12 residues. The germline V and J ends were trimmed by 10 bases and 4 bases, with 13 bases remaining between them. The CDR3: CAKNRVPYGYTF. The CDR3 bases are TGTGCCAAAAACAGGGTCCCCTATGGCTACACCTTC.

This rearrangement joins TRBV11-2 to TRBJ2-1, with unresolved D. The CDR3 runs 17 residues. The germline CDR1 and CDR2 sequences are SGHAT and FQNNGV. V was cut by 2 bases and J by 1 base, with 15 bases left in between. For the CDR3, the DNA is TGTGCCAGCAGCTTAAATCCGAACCACGGGTCCTACAATGAGCAGTTCTTC. This translates into CASSLNPNHGSYNEQFF.

This clone was detected once. The chain joins TRBV30 to TRBJ1-2, with unresolved D. Per germline, CDR1 GTSNPN and CDR2 SVGIG (reference sequence). V dropped 0 bases and J dropped 0 bases, with 8 bases sitting between them. The CDR3 totals 14 residues. CDR3 in DNA: TGTGCCTGGAGTGTCGGGAATTCTAACTATGGCTACACCTTC. Translating it yields CAWSVGNSNYGYTF. Combining the CDR3 with reference TRBV30 and TRBJ1-2 gives the whole variable domain SQTIHQWPATLVQPVGSPLSLECTVEGTSNPNLYWYRQAAGRGLQLLFYSVGIGQISSEVPQNLSASRPQDRQFILSSKKLLLSDSGFYLCAWSVGNSNYGYTFGSGTRLTVV.

The V call is TRBV19, the J call TRBJ1-1; TRBD1 aligns across 9 bases. V was pared by 3 bases and J by 0 bases, with 17 bases of the junction left unmatched. This CDR3 is 20 amino acids long. Germline V gene data show CDR1 as LNHDA and CDR2 as SQIVND (reference sequence). CDR3 loop: CASSIFLGTGSANMNTEAFF. CDR3 nucleotide sequence: TGTGCCAGTAGTATCTTCTTGGGGACAGGGTCCGCAAATATGAACACTGAAGCTTTCTTT.

J is TRBJ1-2 and V is TRBV7-9, with D unresolved. The length of the CDR3 is 14 residues. With 1 base removed from V and 0 bases from J, the gap between germline ends came to 6 bases. CDR1 SEHNR and CDR2 FQNEAQ come from the germline V gene (reference sequence). The CDR3 loop reads CASSLGGTNYGYTF. The DNA for the CDR3 is TGTGCCAGCAGCTTAGGCGGTACTAACTATGGCTACACCTTC. Complete variable domain (other parts from reference TRBV7-9 and TRBJ1-2): DTGVSQNPRHKITKRGQNVTFRCDPISEHNRLYWYRQTLGQGPEFLTYFQNEAQLEKSRLLSDRFSAERPKGSFSTLEIQRTEQGDSAMYLCASSLGGTNYGYTFGSGTRLTVV.

The V gene is TRBV19, the J gene TRBJ2-1; TRBD2 is a possible D gene (5 bases). The CDR3 totals 15 residues. CDR1 and CDR2 (germline): LNHDA, SQIVND (reference sequence). V was trimmed by 2 bases and J by 2 bases, leaving 10 bases between them. The CDR3 nucleotides read TGTGCCAGTAGTATATCGTACGGGACCTACAATGAGCAGTTCTTC. It is translated as CASSISYGTYNEQFF.

This chain joins TRBV7-2 and TRBJ1-2, with 9 bases identical to TRBD1. V trimming: 4 bases; J trimming: 7 bases; junction bases outside the gene matches: 4. The CDR3 has 13 residues. Looked up from germline, CDR1 is SGHTA and CDR2 is FQGNSA. The CDR3 sequence is CASSSQGAIGYTF. The CDR3 DNA reads as TGTGCCAGCAGCTCACAGGGGGCGATTGGCTACACCTTC. Drawing the rest from reference TRBV7-2 and TRBJ1-2, the complete variable domain is GAGVSQSPSNKVTEKGKDVELRCDPISGHTALYWYRQSLGQGLEFLIYFQGNSAPDKSGLPSDRFSAERTGGSVSTLTIQRTQQEDSAVYLCASSSQGAIGYTFGSGTRLTVV.

The chain couples TRBV28 to TRBJ1-4; D gene unclear. Per germline, CDR1 MDHEN and CDR2 SYDVKM. V was pared by 5 bases and J by 0 bases, with 10 bases between. The CDR3 length is 15 residues. CDR3 in DNA: TGTGCCAGCAGTCCCCCCGGAGCAACTAATGAAAAACTGTTTTTT. Translated: CASSPPGATNEKLFF.